These T cell receptor beta chains were read from a single sample in a study of radiation and T cells in renal cell carcinoma. This table comes from immunoSEQ multiplex PCR, and its TCRdb copy is limited to in-frame clones, with some not included. The data show 70,000 to 80,000 clones, with approximately 83% seen just once and 22% held by the top ten. The sequencing here drew on blood, taken from a patient whose treatment included radiotherapy and nephrectomy. All receptors derive from a woman aged 45-59 years with renal cell carcinoma. CDR3s leave out the opening cysteine and the closing phenylalanine or tryptophan. Not every row has a clone size; where given, it reads once, few, many or a size class.

V	J	size	CDR3
TRBV7-2	TRBJ1-2	-	ASSQGIGYGYT
TRBV7-2	TRBJ2-6	-	ASSFGQSGANVLT
TRBV18	TRBJ1-3	-	ASSRDITSGNTIY
TRBV5-4	TRBJ1-5	-	ASSLLSSRGSNQPQH
TRBV6-1	TRBJ2-1	-	ASSEARTAQF
TRBV5-1	TRBJ2-1	-	ASSRGESSYNEQF
TRBV7-2	TRBJ2-1	-	ASSITSGAYNEQF
TRBV28	TRBJ1-4	-	ASIQGEKLF
TRBV19	TRBJ1-2	-	ASRRDGYT
TRBV10-3	TRBJ2-7	-	AISPGQADEQY
TRBV10-3	TRBJ1-1	-	ASGQGEGEAF
TRBV19	TRBJ2-1	-	ASSPGQGGYNEQF
TRBV19	TRBJ2-7	-	ASSQDRGTSYEQY
TRBV5-1	TRBJ2-7	-	ASSREGATEQY
TRBV6-5	TRBJ1-1	-	ASSTPDGNTEAF
TRBV30	TRBJ2-1	-	AWSHNEQF
TRBV9	TRBJ2-1	-	ASSVGGSYNEQF
TRBV5-1	TRBJ2-7	-	ASSLAGDRGRSYEQY
TRBV4-3	TRBJ1-6	-	ASSQVGTGNSPLH
TRBV7-8	TRBJ1-5	-	ASRPPRRGGLNQPQH
TRBV2	TRBJ2-7	-	ASTTGVREQY
TRBV27	TRBJ1-1	few	ASSLMGGNTEAF
TRBV28	TRBJ1-6	-	ASTNRQGTHNSPLH
TRBV4-2	TRBJ2-1	-	ASSQETSGSGNEQF
TRBV18	TRBJ2-7	-	ASSTGTGAYEQY
TRBV28	TRBJ1-2	-	ASSLPPLGGYT
TRBV11-2	TRBJ1-1	-	ASSSGVSLHTEAF